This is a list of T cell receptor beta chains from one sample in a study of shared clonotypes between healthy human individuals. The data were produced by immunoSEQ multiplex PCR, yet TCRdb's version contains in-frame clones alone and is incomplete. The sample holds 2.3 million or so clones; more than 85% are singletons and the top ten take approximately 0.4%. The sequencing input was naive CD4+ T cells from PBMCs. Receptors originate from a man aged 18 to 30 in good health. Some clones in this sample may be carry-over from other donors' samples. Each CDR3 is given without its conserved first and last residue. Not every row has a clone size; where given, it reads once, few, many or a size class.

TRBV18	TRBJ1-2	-	ASSPPGDALRGYT
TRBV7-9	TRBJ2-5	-	ATSTSGQETQY
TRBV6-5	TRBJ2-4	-	ASSPRTGSRNIQY
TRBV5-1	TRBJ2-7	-	ASSGTRTGGYEQY
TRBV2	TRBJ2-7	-	ASSESTGRGEQY
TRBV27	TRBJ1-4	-	ASSLTGGPEKLF
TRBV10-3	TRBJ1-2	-	ATAKINYGYT
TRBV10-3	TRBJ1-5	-	AISRQGRDQPQH
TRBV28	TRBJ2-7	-	ASSPEGRGAYEQY
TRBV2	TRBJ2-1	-	ASSVLAGPYNEQF
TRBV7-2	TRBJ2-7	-	ASSLFGTSSYEQY
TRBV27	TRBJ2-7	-	ASSLAGVPSYEQY
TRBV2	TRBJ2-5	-	ASRSRDRGGETQY
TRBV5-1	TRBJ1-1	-	ASSSTGGNTEAF
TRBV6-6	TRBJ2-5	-	ASRDRLETQY
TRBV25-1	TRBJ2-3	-	ASSSRLAASTDTQY
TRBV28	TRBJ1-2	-	ASSSLLGRQANYGYT
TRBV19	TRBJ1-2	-	ASSMGDDYGYT
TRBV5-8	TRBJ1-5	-	ASSLEGGARVEKPQH
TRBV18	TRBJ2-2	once	ASPSPGLAGANTGELF
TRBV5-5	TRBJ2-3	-	ASSVIGSGTDTQY
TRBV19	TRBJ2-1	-	ASSIVASGWPQQF
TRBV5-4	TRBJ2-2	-	ASSLAARNTGELF
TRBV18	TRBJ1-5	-	ASSRTTLSNQPQH
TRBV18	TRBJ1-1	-	ASSPFDRAEAF